The 9 T cell receptor beta chains in this list originate from one sample, sequenced in a study of cytomegalovirus exposure and HLA in healthy donors. The PCR made use of 60 Vbeta and 13 Jbeta primers. The method was immunoSEQ multiplex PCR; TCRdb's version includes in-frame clones alone and lacks a portion of them. The sample yields more than 100,000 clones, roughly three quarters seen once. Sequenced: PBMCs. The origin of the receptors is a young woman in good health and CMV-seropositive.

In its sample, this clone was seen a few times. This sequence joins TRBV19 and TRBJ1-1, with TRBD1 identical over 8 bases. The CDR3 sequence is 16 residues long. V gave up 5 bases and J gave up 1 base; unmatched junction bases: 9. In germline, CDR1 is LNHDA, CDR2 SQIVND (reference sequence). CDR3 loop: CASSPQDRAGNTEAFF. In nucleotides, the CDR3 is TGTGCCAGTAGTCCCCAGGACAGGGCGGGGAACACTGAAGCTTTCTTT. Complete variable domain (other parts from reference TRBV19 and TRBJ1-1): DGGITQSPKYLFRKEGQNVTLSCEQNLNHDAMYWYRQDPGQGLRLIYYSQIVNDFQKGDIAEGYSVSREKKESFPLTVTSAQKNPTAFYLCASSPQDRAGNTEAFFGQGTRLTVV.

The chain links TRBV7-3 to TRBJ1-1; no reliable D call. Germline assignment: CDR1 SGHTA and CDR2 FQGTGA. The CDR3 spans 13 residues. V was trimmed by 4 bases and J by 1 base, leaving 7 bases between them. The CDR3 coding sequence is TGTGCCAGCAGCTCCGGTCCGAACACTGAAGCTTTCTTT. This translates into CASSSGPNTEAFF.

The chain has TRBV6-5 and TRBJ2-7; 8 nucleotides match TRBD1. Germline V gene data show CDR1 as MNHEY and CDR2 as SVGAGI. Unmatched junction bases numbered 6, after V lost 2 bases and J lost 6 bases. This CDR3 has 14 residues. The CDR3 DNA is TGTGCCAGCAGTTACACGGACAGGGAGAGCGAGCAGTACTTC. Protein product: CASSYTDRESEQYF.

The CDR3 coding sequence is TGTGCCAGCAGCTTACAAATCACTGAAGCTTTCTTT. It is translated as CASSLQITEAFF. The chain has TRBV7-8 and TRBJ1-1; D unresolved. The germline V gene has CDR1 SGHVS and CDR2 FQNEAQ. The CDR3 extends over 12 amino acids. V was trimmed by 2 bases and J by 4 bases, leaving 5 bases between them.

The chain is built from TRBV18 and TRBJ1-2, with D unclear. Germline loops: CDR1 KGHSH, CDR2 LQKENI. The CDR3 totals 15 residues. The V end was cut by 3 bases, the J end by 5 bases, with 16 bases between. The CDR3 reads CASSPTSAAIYGYTF. CDR3 DNA sequence: TGTGCCAGCTCACCGACTTCCGCGGCAATTTATGGCTACACCTTC.

The rearrangement links TRBV5-1 to TRBJ1-2; weak D call: TRBD1 (5 bases). The V gene's germline CDR1 is SGHRS and CDR2 YFSETQ. CDR3 length: 13 amino acids. The V end was cut by 3 bases, the J end by 5 bases, with 11 bases between. The CDR3 DNA sequence: TGCGCCAGCAGCTCTACCGACAGTTATGGCTACACCTTC. Translation gives CASSSTDSYGYTF.

The rearrangement links TRBV19 to TRBJ2-1; 8 nucleotides agree with TRBD1. The CDR3 consists of 13 residues. Germline values: CDR1 LNHDA, CDR2 SQIVND (reference sequence). Losses at the gene ends were 5 bases for V and 10 bases for J; bases not matched to a gene: 7. The CDR3: CASSPRTGLEQFF. In nucleotides, the CDR3 is TGTGCCAGTAGTCCTCGGACAGGGCTGGAGCAGTTCTTC.

In DNA form, the CDR3 reads TGTGCCATCCGCAGCGGGGACACAGATACGCAGTATTTT. Protein product: CAIRSGDTDTQYF. V and J are TRBV10-3 and TRBJ2-3; 7 bases map to TRBD2. Germline V lookup: CDR1 ENHRY, CDR2 SYGVKD. J was trimmed by 2 bases and V by 8 bases; bases with no gene match: 4. This CDR3 is 13 amino acids long.

The chain uses TRBV11-2 and TRBJ2-2, with 10 bases matching TRBD1. This CDR3 contains 16 residues. The J segment lost 6 bases and the V segment lost 6 bases, leaving 10 bases of the junction unmatched. Per the germline V gene, CDR1 is SGHAT and CDR2 is FQNNGV. For the CDR3, the DNA is TGTGCCAGCAGAAGCTTAGACAGGGGGCGCCCCGGGGAGCTGTTTTTT. Protein product: CASRSLDRGRPGELFF.